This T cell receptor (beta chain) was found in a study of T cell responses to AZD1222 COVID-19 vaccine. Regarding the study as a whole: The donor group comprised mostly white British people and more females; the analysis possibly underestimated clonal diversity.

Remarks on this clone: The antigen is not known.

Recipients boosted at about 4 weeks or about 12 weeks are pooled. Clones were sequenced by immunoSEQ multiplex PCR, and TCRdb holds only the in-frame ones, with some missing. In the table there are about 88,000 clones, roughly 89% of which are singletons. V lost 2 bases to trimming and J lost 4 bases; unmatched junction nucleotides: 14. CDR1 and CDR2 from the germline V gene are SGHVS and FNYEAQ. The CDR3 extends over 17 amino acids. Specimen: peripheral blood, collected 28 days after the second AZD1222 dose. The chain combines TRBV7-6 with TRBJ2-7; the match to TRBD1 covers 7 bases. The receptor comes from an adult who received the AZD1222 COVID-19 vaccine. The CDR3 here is CASSLYSQGQDAYEQYF. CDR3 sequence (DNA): TGTGCCAGCAGCTTATACTCTCAAGGACAGGATGCATACGAGCAGTACTTC.